These 4 T cell receptor beta chains share one sample of origin, sequenced in a study of CD8+ T cells in alopecia areata. Treatment specified: oral pan-JAK inhibitor, 5-10 mg twice daily. RNA was extracted and reverse transcribed into cDNA as the sequencing template. The data were produced by immunoSEQ multiplex PCR, yet TCRdb's version contains in-frame clones alone and is incomplete. This sample has 150,000 or so clones, with less than 75% found just once. The material sequenced was CD4+ T cells sorted from blood, taken around week 55, from a patient treated with tofacitinib. These receptors were taken from a human donor with alopecia areata.

This rearrangement joins TRBV5-1 to TRBJ2-1; 7 nucleotides agree with TRBD1. The CDR3 runs to 15 residues. CDR1 and CDR2 from the germline V gene are SGHRS and YFSETQ. V trimming: 4 bases; J trimming: 4 bases; junction bases outside the gene matches: 8. The DNA of the CDR3 is TGCGCCAGCAGCCCCGACAGGGCTAGTTACAATGAGCAGTTCTTC. This encodes CASSPDRASYNEQFF. Full variable domain (rest looked up from reference TRBV5-1 and TRBJ2-1): KAGVTQTPRYLIKTRGQQVTLSCSPISGHRSVSWYQQTPGQGLQFLFEYFSETQRNKGNFPGRFSGRQFSNSRSEMNVSTLELGDSALYLCASSPDRASYNEQFFGPGTRLTVL.

The genes are TRBV10-3 and TRBJ2-7, with D tentatively TRBD1 (6 bases). Germline V gene data show CDR1 as ENHRY and CDR2 as SYGVKD. The CDR3 consists of 15 residues. V was trimmed by 0 bases and J by 2 bases, leaving 11 bases between them. The CDR3 region has the DNA TGTGCCATCAGTGAGTCCCAGGGGCTGGCCTACGAGCAGTACTTC. This codes for CAISESQGLAYEQYF.

The rearrangement links TRBV19 to TRBJ2-5; tentatively, D is TRBD2 (5 bases). The CDR3 consists of 14 residues. CDR1 LNHDA and CDR2 SQIVND come from the germline V gene (reference sequence). With 3 bases removed from V and 5 bases from J, the gap between germline ends came to 13 bases. The CDR3 DNA reads as TGTGCCAGTAGTATGAGGGTTGGCGTCGAGACCCAGTACTTC. It yields the protein CASSMRVGVETQYF.

The gene calls are TRBV7-2 and TRBJ2-7; D might be TRBD2 (6 bases). CDR3 length: 14 amino acids. Germline V gene lookup returns CDR1 SGHTA and CDR2 FQGNSA. Trimming removed 1 base from V and 3 bases from J, with 10 bases in between. The CDR3 is CASSLVEGLYEQYF. The CDR3 bases are TGTGCCAGCAGCTTAGTTGAGGGACTCTACGAGCAGTACTTC.